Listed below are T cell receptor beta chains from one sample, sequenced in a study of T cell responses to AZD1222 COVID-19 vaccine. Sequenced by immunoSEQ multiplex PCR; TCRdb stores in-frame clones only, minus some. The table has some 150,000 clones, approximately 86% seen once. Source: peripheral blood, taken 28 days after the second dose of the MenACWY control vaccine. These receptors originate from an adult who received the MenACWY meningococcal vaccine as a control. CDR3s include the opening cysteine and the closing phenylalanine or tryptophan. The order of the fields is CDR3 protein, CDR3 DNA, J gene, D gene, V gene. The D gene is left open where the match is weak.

CDR3: CASSIGQGVNYGYTF
DNA: TGTGCCAGCAGCATCGGACAGGGAGTAAACTATGGCTACACCTTC
J: TRBJ1-2
D: TRBD1
V: TRBV7-2

CDR3: CSVDVGHLSSGNTIYF
DNA: TGCAGCGTTGACGTAGGACACCTGAGCTCTGGAAACACCATATATTTT
J: TRBJ1-3
D: .
V: TRBV29-1

CDR3: CASSLADRSGTEAFF
DNA: TGCGCCAGCAGCTTGGCCGACAGAAGTGGCACTGAAGCTTTCTTT
J: TRBJ1-1
D: .
V: TRBV5-1

CDR3: CASSLVRTSGDTDTQYF
DNA: TGTGCCAGCAGCCTCGTGAGGACTAGCGGGGACACAGATACGCAGTATTTT
J: TRBJ2-3
D: TRBD2
V: TRBV5-4

CDR3: CASSLRTHEQYF
DNA: TGTGCCAGCAGCTTAAGGACACACGAGCAGTACTTC
J: TRBJ2-7
D: .
V: TRBV7-9

CDR3: CASSVGRAGANVLTF
DNA: TGTGCCAGCAGTGTAGGGAGGGCAGGGGCCAACGTCCTGACTTTC
J: TRBJ2-6
D: TRBD2
V: TRBV27

CDR3: CASRSGTYGYTF
DNA: TGTGCCAGCCGGTCCGGCACCTATGGCTACACCTTC
J: TRBJ1-2
D: .
V: TRBV12-3/TRBV12-4

CDR3: CAWSLRASDTQYF
DNA: TGTGCCTGGAGTTTAAGGGCCTCAGATACGCAGTATTTT
J: TRBJ2-3
D: .
V: TRBV30

CDR3: CASSPVGNANTGELFF
DNA: TGTGCCAGCAGCCCCGTCGGTAACGCGAACACCGGGGAGCTGTTTTTT
J: TRBJ2-2
D: .
V: TRBV5-6

CDR3: CASSPPYRLNYGYTF
DNA: TGTGCCAGCAGCCCCCCTTATCGGCTTAACTATGGCTACACCTTC
J: TRBJ1-2
D: .
V: TRBV7-9